This T cell receptor beta chain is drawn from a study of T-cell reconstitution after alpha-beta-depleted transplantation in children. Study-wide points: A year post-transplant, T-cell counts and diversity derived mostly from newly produced T cells.

The CDR3 extends over 15 amino acids. Germline V lookup: CDR1 SGHVS, CDR2 FNYEAQ. Deletions cut 6 bases from V and 6 bases from J, with 18 bases between. Preparation of the TCRbeta library used unique molecular identifiers. TCRdb recomputed calls from the PCR reads with MiXCR, one row per CDR3 protein. The sample lists 700,000 to 950,000 distinct CDR3 sequences; roughly 15% were seen once. A few counts support this clonotype. The antigen is unknown. Sample: PBMCs, mostly from graft donor cells, taken 360 days after TCRalphabeta/CD19-depleted stem cell transplant. This clonotype originated in a male patient under 18 who had a stem cell transplant for acute lymphoblastic leukemia, so the T cells may come from the graft donor. The genes are TRBV7-6 and TRBJ2-1, with a tentative D call TRBD1 (5 bases). The CDR3 DNA is TGTGCCAGCAGTCCACAGGAGAGCATGTTCAATGAGCAGTTCTTC. It is translated as CASSPQESMFNEQFF.